This entry is about one TCR beta chain. The source of the sample is a study of T-cell reconstitution after alpha-beta-depleted transplantation in children. Germline V gene lookup returns CDR1 MNHEY and CDR2 SVGAGI. The CDR3 has 15 residues. V gave up 2 bases and J gave up 2 bases; unmatched junction bases: 4. A TCRbeta library incorporating unique molecular identifiers was prepared. TCRdb reanalysed the PCR reads using MiXCR and keeps one entry per CDR3 protein. This table has around 680,000 distinct CDR3 sequences, over 15% appearing once. This receptor was taken from a human donor who donated a stem cell graft to a child with acute myeloid leukemia. The rearrangement links TRBV6-5 to TRBJ2-7; 9 bases are a match to TRBD1. The source was PBMCs from the stem cell graft donor, collected from the stem cell graft. CDR3 in amino acids: CASSYRDRETYEQYF. The CDR3 region has the DNA TGTGCCAGCAGTTACCGGGACAGGGAGACCTACGAGCAGTACTTC.